Listed below are T cell receptor beta chains from one sample, sequenced in a study of OX40 agonist ivuxolimab in advanced cancers. The data were produced by immunoSEQ multiplex PCR, yet TCRdb's version contains in-frame clones alone and is incomplete. The data hold some 64,000 clones, with approximately 84% observed a single time. This specimen consisted of CD4+ or CD8+ T cells sorted from blood, obtained in a trial of the OX40 agonist ivuxolimab. The receptors derive from an adult with an advanced solid tumor such as melanoma, head and neck, liver or kidney cancer. The CDR3 runs from the conserved cysteine through the conserved F or W. Each record gives: V gene, D gene, J gene, clone size, CDR3 protein, CDR3 DNA. D genes are given only for firm matches. Expanded clones get a size class; other rows say once, few or many, or leave the size out.

TRBV5-1	TRBD1	TRBJ2-7	.	CASSFGTGTPSYEQYF	TGCGCCAGCAGCTTTGGGACAGGGACGCCCAGTTACGAGCAGTACTTC
TRBV7-2	TRBD1	TRBJ1-5	.	CASSQTGYGNQPQHF	TGTGCCAGCAGCCAGACAGGGTACGGCAATCAGCCCCAGCATTTT
TRBV7-8	TRBD1	TRBJ1-5	.	CASSLATGGWDQPQHF	TGTGCCAGCAGCTTAGCGACAGGGGGCTGGGATCAGCCCCAGCATTTT
TRBV11-2	.	TRBJ1-1	.	CASSLDAVRNTEAFF	TGTGCCAGCAGCTTAGATGCAGTCAGGAACACTGAAGCTTTCTTT
TRBV5-4	.	TRBJ1-4	.	CASSLVSGQGNEKLFF	TGTGCCAGCAGCTTGGTATCAGGTCAGGGAAATGAAAAACTGTTTTTT
TRBV25-1	.	TRBJ1-2	.	CASTPRGDRYGYTF	TGTGCCAGCACTCCCCGGGGGGATCGGTATGGCTACACCTTC
TRBV5-6	.	TRBJ1-1	.	CASSLVGRNEAFF	TGTGCCAGCAGCTTGGTTGGGCGTAATGAAGCTTTCTTT
TRBV4-2	TRBD1	TRBJ2-5	few	CASSAGQGEETQYF	TGTGCCAGCAGCGCGGGACAGGGCGAAGAGACCCAGTACTTC
TRBV7-2	.	TRBJ1-1	.	CASSFKWSTEAFF	TGTGCCAGCAGCTTTAAGTGGAGCACTGAAGCTTTCTTT
TRBV29-1	.	TRBJ1-1	.	CSVEDTGMNTEAFF	TGCAGCGTTGAAGATACAGGGATGAACACTGAAGCTTTCTTT
TRBV30	.	TRBJ2-7	.	CAWTGLGRNSYEQYF	TGTGCCTGGACCGGTTTGGGGAGGAACTCCTACGAGCAGTACTTC
TRBV19	TRBD2	TRBJ2-1	once	CASSITSGSIYEQFF	TGTGCCAGTAGTATTACTAGCGGGAGTATCTATGAGCAGTTCTTC
TRBV19	TRBD1	TRBJ2-2	many	CASSMRDRHTGELFF	TGTGCCAGTAGTATGAGGGACAGACACACCGGGGAGCTGTTTTTT
TRBV7-2	.	TRBJ1-2	.	CASSSRANYGYTF	TGTGCCAGCAGCTCCCGGGCTAACTATGGCTACACCTTC
TRBV7-8	TRBD1	TRBJ2-5	.	CASRFGNRGRWETQYF	TGTGCCAGCAGATTCGGGAACAGGGGGCGCTGGGAGACCCAGTACTTC
TRBV4-1	TRBD2	TRBJ2-4	.	CASSASGGALNIQYF	TGCGCCAGCAGCGCTAGCGGGGGGGCCCTAAACATTCAGTACTTC
TRBV4-1	.	TRBJ1-5	.	CASSQGFGSNQPQHF	TGCGCCAGCAGCCAAGGGTTCGGGAGCAATCAGCCCCAGCATTTT
TRBV18	TRBD2	TRBJ2-5	.	CASSPTSGGTETQYF	TGTGCCAGCTCCCCGACTAGCGGGGGAACAGAGACCCAGTACTTC
TRBV9	TRBD2	TRBJ2-1	.	CASSVLAGGRDEQFF	TGTGCCAGCAGCGTGCTAGCGGGAGGGCGGGATGAGCAGTTCTTC
TRBV5-1	TRBD1	TRBJ1-4	.	CASSPWDRVGEKLFF	TGCGCCAGCAGCCCGTGGGACAGGGTTGGCGAAAAACTGTTTTTT
TRBV7-9	.	TRBJ1-3	.	CASSSKDSRNTIYF	TGTGCCAGCAGCTCGAAGGACAGCCGAAACACCATATATTTT
TRBV21-1	.	TRBJ2-3	.	CASSKLAGAYTSTDTQYF	TGTGCCAGCAGCAAGCTAGCGGGAGCTTACACTAGCACAGATACGCAGTATTTT
TRBV18	.	TRBJ1-4	few	CASSPRRASNEKLFF	TGTGCCAGCTCACCACGCCGAGCCTCGAATGAAAAACTGTTTTTT
TRBV23-1	TRBD1	TRBJ1-2	few	CASSAATGNNYGYTF	TGCGCCAGCAGTGCCGCGACAGGGAATAACTATGGCTACACCTTC
TRBV6-5	.	TRBJ2-7	.	CASSQAAEQYF	TGTGCCAGCAGCCAAGCGGCCGAGCAGTACTTC
TRBV12-5	.	TRBJ2-2	.	CASGLVPVGYTGELFF	TGTGCTAGTGGTTTGGTGCCTGTGGGGTACACCGGGGAGCTGTTTTTT
TRBV30	.	TRBJ1-3	.	CAWGTGTSRTIYF	TGTGCCTGGGGGACCGGGACTTCCCGCACCATATATTTT
TRBV4-3	.	TRBJ2-7	.	CASSQDSFGSSYEQYF	TGCGCCAGCAGCCAAGACAGCTTTGGCAGCTCCTACGAGCAGTACTTC
TRBV19	.	TRBJ1-5	.	CASSIKGGPQPQHF	TGTGCCAGTAGTATTAAGGGGGGTCCTCAGCCCCAGCATTTT
TRBV5-4	TRBD1	TRBJ2-1	.	CASSPMTGDNEQFF	TGTGCCAGCAGCCCAATGACAGGGGACAATGAGCAGTTCTTC
TRBV6-5	.	TRBJ1-5	.	CASSPVGGGPQHF	TGTGCCAGCAGCCCCGTAGGGGGTGGGCCCCAGCATTTT
TRBV18	TRBD2	TRBJ2-3	.	CASSRVRLAGYTDTQYF	TGTGCCAGCTCACGGGTGAGACTAGCGGGATACACAGATACGCAGTATTTT
TRBV5-4	.	TRBJ2-7	once	CASSSDGSRYEQYF	TGTGCCAGCAGCTCGGACGGGTCAAGATACGAGCAGTACTTC
TRBV6-6	TRBD2	TRBJ2-3	.	CASRSQLAGGTDTQYF	TGTGCCAGCAGGAGCCAACTAGCGGGAGGCACAGATACGCAGTATTTT
TRBV5-1	.	TRBJ2-7	.	CASSLDLVVAEQYF	TGCGCCAGCAGCTTGGACCTCGTCGTAGCCGAGCAGTACTTC
TRBV2	.	TRBJ2-7	.	CASREQGYEQYF	TGTGCCAGCAGGGAACAGGGTTACGAGCAGTACTTC
TRBV5-1	.	TRBJ2-7	.	CASSFDRLPPEQYF	TGCGCCAGCAGCTTTGACAGGTTGCCTCCGGAGCAGTACTTC
TRBV7-6	.	TRBJ2-3	.	CASSFGGGGTDTQYF	TGTGCCAGCAGCTTTGGGGGAGGAGGAACAGATACGCAGTATTTT
TRBV7-3	.	TRBJ2-7	.	CASSYGPTYEQYF	TGTGCCAGCAGCTATGGACCAACCTACGAGCAGTACTTC
TRBV27	TRBD1	TRBJ2-1	few	CASSSDRGSYNEQFF	TGTGCCAGCAGCTCGGACAGGGGGTCCTACAATGAGCAGTTCTTC
TRBV25-1	.	TRBJ2-5	.	CASSEFQGRETQYF	TGTGCCAGCAGTGAATTTCAGGGTAGAGAGACCCAGTACTTC
TRBV4-1	.	TRBJ1-4	.	CASSHVRAILGQKLFF	TGCGCCAGCAGCCACGTCAGGGCGATCCTTGGACAAAAACTGTTTTTT
TRBV7-3	.	TRBJ2-2	.	CASSLIPENTGELFF	TGTGCCAGCAGCTTAATTCCAGAGAACACCGGGGAGCTGTTTTTT
TRBV6-5	.	TRBJ2-6	.	CASSSLSGANVLTF	TGTGCCAGCAGTAGCCTTTCTGGGGCCAACGTCCTGACTTTC
TRBV19	.	TRBJ1-5	few	CASRTQRDDQPQHF	TGTGCCAGTAGGACCCAACGGGACGATCAGCCCCAGCATTTT
TRBV12-5	.	TRBJ2-1	.	CASGLGTDNEQFF	TGTGCTAGTGGTTTGGGAACCGACAATGAGCAGTTCTTC
TRBV5-1	.	TRBJ2-1	.	CASSLAYGANSYNEQFF	TGCGCCAGCAGCTTGGCCTATGGGGCGAACTCCTACAATGAGCAGTTCTTC
TRBV19	TRBD2	TRBJ2-1	.	CASQRESLFQYNEQFF	TGTGCCAGCCAGCGGGAGTCCCTATTCCAATACAATGAGCAGTTCTTC
TRBV6-5	.	TRBJ2-1	.	CASSYSNNNEQFF	TGTGCCAGCAGTTACTCGAATAACAATGAGCAGTTCTTC
TRBV5-1	.	TRBJ2-5	.	CASSFDRLETQYF	TGCGCCAGCAGCTTTGACAGGCTAGAGACCCAGTACTTC
TRBV16	.	TRBJ2-1	.	CASSQSPQGWNEQFF	TGTGCCAGCAGCCAATCCCCCCAGGGGTGGAATGAGCAGTTCTTC
TRBV6-5	.	TRBJ2-7	few	CASTDGREQYF	TGTGCCAGCACAGATGGGAGGGAGCAGTACTTC
TRBV4-3	TRBD2	TRBJ2-1	.	CASSSRTSGRINEQFF	TGCGCCAGCAGCTCCCGGACTAGCGGGAGAATTAATGAGCAGTTCTTC